These 30 T cell receptor beta chains were sequenced from one sample in a study of human T cells and chemical hapten exposure. TCRdb processed the RACE reads anew with MiXCR; each CDR3 protein has one entry. The data hold 65,000 to 95,000 distinct CDR3 sequences, with 6.5% to 8% observed a single time. This sample's time point: patch test 2, 6 weeks after DPC sensitization. Treatment reported: therapeutic diphenylcyclopropenone sensitization with weekly scalp DPC. Material: whole blood, obtained in connection with sensitization to the hapten diphenylcyclopropenone (DPC). The receptors shown here come from a woman in her 30s with alopecia areata. Some clones in this sample may be carry-over from other donors' samples.

The sample holds many counts of this clonotype. The chain joins TRBV25-1 to TRBJ2-5; D possibly corresponds to TRBD2 (5 bases). Trimming stripped 7 bases from V and 1 base from J, with 16 bases between. Germline-derived CDR1 and CDR2 are MGHDK and SYGVNS. This CDR3 is built from 15 residues. The CDR3 loop reads CASTGARAPQETQYF. The CDR3 bases are TGTGCCAGCACCGGAGCGCGGGCGCCCCAAGAGACCCAGTACTTC.

This sequence joins TRBV14 and TRBJ2-1; 7 bases are a match to TRBD1. The CDR3 spans 17 residues. The germline CDR1 and CDR2 sequences are SGHDN and FVKESK. The J segment lost 1 base and the V segment lost 4 bases, leaving 10 bases of the junction unmatched. CDR3 residues: CASSPRRGQRSYNEQFF. CDR3 bases: TGTGCCAGCAGCCCCCGCCGGGGACAGAGATCCTACAATGAGCAGTTCTTC.

In its sample, this clonotype was seen many times. The chain carries TRBV20-1 and TRBJ1-2; no reliable D call. The CDR3 spans 13 residues. CDR1 is DFQATT, CDR2 SNEGSKA, per germline (reference sequence). V shed 0 bases and J shed 7 bases, with 12 bases lying between them. The CDR3 nucleotides read TGCAGTGCTAGAGATCGGCGAGGAGGTGGCTACACCTTC. Translating gives CSARDRRGGGYTF.

This clonotype was found a few times. The chain uses TRBV7-3 and TRBJ2-5, with D perhaps being TRBD1 or TRBD2 (5 bases each). There are 15 residues in the CDR3. The V and J ends lost 3 bases and 2 bases respectively, with 13 bases between them. Germline lookup yields CDR1 SGHTA and CDR2 FQGTGA. The CDR3 nucleotides read TGTGCCAGCAGCTTCCGAGGGGCGAGTCAAGAGACCCAGTACTTC. As protein: CASSFRGASQETQYF.

In DNA form, the CDR3 reads TGTGCCAGCAGCCCCCCAATAGGACGGAGATACACTGAAGCTTTCTTT. Its translation: CASSPPIGRRYTEAFF. The J gene is TRBJ1-1, the V gene TRBV7-2; D is uncertain. The germline gives CDR1 SGHTA, CDR2 FQGNSA. Between the trimmed V and J ends, which lost 5 bases and 3 bases, there was a span of 19 bases. The CDR3 runs 16 residues.

The V and J genes are TRBV12-3 or TRBV12-4 and TRBJ1-1, with D perhaps TRBD1 (6 bases). The CDR3 consists of 14 residues. V was cut by 3 bases and J by 2 bases, with 10 bases left in between. The DNA of the CDR3 is TGTGCCAGCAGTTTTAGGGGGATAAACACTGAAGCTTTCTTT. Its translation is CASSFRGINTEAFF.

In this sample, this clonotype turned up many times. The chain joins TRBV3-1 to TRBJ1-2; D may be TRBD1 (5 bases). The germline V gene encodes CDR1 LGHDT and CDR2 YNNKEL (reference sequence). The V gene lost 0 bases and the J gene lost 7 bases, with 18 bases spanning the gap. CDR3 length: 16 residues. Written as DNA, the CDR3 is TGTGCCAGCAGCCAAGATAGTCGGGACCGCGATTCTGGCTACACCTTC. Its protein is CASSQDSRDRDSGYTF.

In this sample, this clonotype turned up a few times. V usage is TRBV5-1 and J usage is TRBJ2-5; 12 bases are shared with TRBD2. CDR3 length: 16 amino acids. Per germline, CDR1 SGHRS and CDR2 YFSETQ. The ends lost 4 bases at V and 4 bases at J; junction bases unmatched: 8. CDR3 DNA: TGCGCCAGCAGCCCAGGACTAGCGGGACCGATAGAGACCCAGTACTTC. This translates into CASSPGLAGPIETQYF. The complete variable domain, with remaining parts taken from reference TRBV5-1 and TRBJ2-5, reads KAGVTQTPRYLIKTRGQQVTLSCSPISGHRSVSWYQQTPGQGLQFLFEYFSETQRNKGNFPGRFSGRQFSNSRSEMNVSTLELGDSALYLCASSPGLAGPIETQYFGPGTRLLVL.

This clonotype was picked up a small number of times. J is TRBJ2-7 and V is TRBV29-1; 9 nucleotides align to TRBD1. Unmatched junction bases numbered 3, after V lost 6 bases and J lost 6 bases. This CDR3 region has 11 residues. Per the germline V gene, CDR1 is SQVTM and CDR2 is ANQGSEA. The CDR3 DNA follows: TGCAGCGTGGACAGGGGAAGCGAGCAGTACTTC. Residues: CSVDRGSEQYF.

This clonotype was picked up many times. This sequence joins TRBV7-9 and TRBJ1-2; D gene unclear. Trimming cost V 1 base and J 8 bases, with 14 bases left between them. This CDR3 is 14 amino acids long. Germline lookup yields CDR1 SEHNR and CDR2 FQNEAQ (reference sequence). CDR3 residues: CASSLGEGLLGYTF. In DNA, the CDR3 is TGTGCCAGCAGCTTAGGGGAAGGATTACTGGGCTACACCTTC.

This clonotype has just a few counts. The CDR3 sequence: CASSLGTEFMPQHF. CDR3 bases: TGTGCCAGCAGTTTAGGGACGGAGTTTATGCCCCAGCATTTT. This chain connects TRBV12-3 or TRBV12-4 to TRBJ1-5; D gene uncertain. The CDR3 spans 14 residues. V shed 1 base and J shed 9 bases, with 13 bases lying between them.

V usage is TRBV30 and J usage is TRBJ1-1; the D is unclear. V dropped 0 bases and J dropped 4 bases, with 6 bases sitting between them. The CDR3 has 12 amino acids. CDR1 is GTSNPN, CDR2 SVGIG, per germline (reference sequence). CDR3 DNA: TGTGCCTGGAGTGTAAGGGCCACTGAAGCTTTCTTT. This translates into CAWSVRATEAFF.

This clonotype was observed a few times. The chain uses TRBV6-4 and TRBJ1-1, with 7 bases fitting TRBD1. V lost 7 bases, J lost 4 bases, and 6 bases stayed unmatched. Germline V gene data show CDR1 as MRHNA and CDR2 as SNTAGT. The CDR3 is 13 amino acids. CDR3 sequence (DNA): TGTGCCAGCAACAGGGGCGAAGGCACTGAAGCTTTCTTT. Its protein product is CASNRGEGTEAFF.

This clonotype was seen many times. This chain joins TRBV20-1 and TRBJ2-1; 10 nucleotides agree with TRBD2. The length of the CDR3 is 14 residues. CDR1 and CDR2 (germline): DFQATT, SNEGSKA (reference sequence). Trimming removed 6 bases from V and 7 bases from J; junction bases left unmatched: 9. This chain's CDR3 is CSAKSGGAVNEQFF. In DNA form, the CDR3 reads TGCAGTGCGAAAAGCGGGGGGGCGGTTAATGAGCAGTTCTTC.

The table lists this clonotype with many counts. The chain recombines TRBV4-2 with TRBJ2-5; 9 bases fit TRBD1. In germline, CDR1 is LGHNA, CDR2 YNFKEQ. This CDR3 is built from 18 residues. Unmatched junction bases numbered 8, after V lost 0 bases and J lost 0 bases. The CDR3 loop is CASSQDLTGQGYQETQYF. CDR3 coding DNA: TGTGCCAGCAGCCAAGATTTAACAGGACAGGGGTACCAAGAGACCCAGTACTTC.

This clonotype has just a few counts. This rearrangement joins TRBV5-1 to TRBJ1-1, with a weak D call TRBD1 (5 bases). Trimming stripped 3 bases from V and 2 bases from J, with 17 bases between. The CDR3 contains 16 residues. CDR1 is SGHRS and CDR2 is YFSETQ in the germline V gene. As DNA, the CDR3 is TGCGCCAGCAGCTACGGGGCCGCCGCCTCAAACACTGAAGCTTTCTTT. Its protein is CASSYGAAASNTEAFF.

V and J are TRBV5-1 and TRBJ2-3; D uncertain. The CDR3 loop spans 15 amino acids. Per germline, CDR1 SGHRS and CDR2 YFSETQ. The V end lost 0 bases, the J end lost 3 bases, and 11 bases lay between the germline ends. The CDR3 is CASSLGGYETDTQYF. The CDR3 DNA is TGCGCCAGCAGCTTGGGGGGTTATGAAACAGATACGCAGTATTTT.

Ten or more counts support this clonotype. The chain carries TRBV20-1 and TRBJ1-2; D is perhaps TRBD1 (6 bases). Germline CDR1 reads DFQATT; CDR2 reads SNEGSKA (reference sequence). The CDR3 runs 13 residues. Deletions cut 0 bases from V and 6 bases from J, with 11 bases between. The CDR3: CSAREARGDGYTF. Written as DNA, the CDR3 is TGCAGTGCTAGAGAGGCCAGGGGAGATGGCTACACCTTC.

This clonotype was found many times. The chain combines TRBV6-5 with TRBJ1-2; no reliable D call. CDR3 size: 13 residues. Per the germline V gene, CDR1 is MNHEY and CDR2 is SVGAGI. Deletions cut 3 bases from V and 5 bases from J, with 10 bases between. The CDR3 loop is CASSYGRNYGYTF. The CDR3 region has the DNA TGTGCCAGCAGTTATGGCAGGAATTATGGCTACACCTTC.

This clonotype was seen repeatedly, ten times or more. The chain is built from TRBV20-1 and TRBJ1-4; D is undetermined. CDR1 is DFQATT and CDR2 is SNEGSKA in the germline V gene (reference sequence). Trimming took off 0 bases at V and 6 bases at J, with 11 bases between the two ends. This CDR3 region has 14 residues. CDR3 coding DNA: TGCAGTGCTAGAGATGGCCGATTTTATGAAAAACTGTTTTTT. Its protein is CSARDGRFYEKLFF.

This clonotype appeared many times. The gene calls are TRBV20-1 and TRBJ1-4, with 8 nucleotides matching TRBD1. The CDR3 is 12 residues long. Unmatched junction bases numbered 4, after V lost 5 bases and J lost 8 bases. CDR1 is DFQATT and CDR2 is SNEGSKA in the germline V gene (reference sequence). CDR3 in amino acids: CSASGQGEKLFF. Here the CDR3 DNA reads TGCAGTGCTTCCGGACAGGGCGAAAAACTGTTTTTT.

V gene TRBV6-6 combines with J gene TRBJ1-1; 8 bases fit TRBD1. With 4 bases clipped from V and 5 bases from J, the junction kept 6 bases outside the gene matches. The CDR3 consists of 14 residues. CDR1 is MNHNY and CDR2 is SVGAGI in the germline V gene (reference sequence). The CDR3 DNA follows: TGTGCCAGCAGTTTTACAGGGGGTCTGACTGAAGCTTTCTTT. Residues: CASSFTGGLTEAFF.

This clonotype was recorded many times. V and J are TRBV2 and TRBJ2-3; 13 nucleotides agree with TRBD2. The germline gives CDR1 SNHLY, CDR2 FYNNEI. The CDR3 totals 16 residues. With V trimmed by 5 bases and J by 4 bases, 6 bases remained unmatched. The CDR3 nucleotides are TGTGCCAGCAGTACGGGGACTAGCGGGGCGGCAGATACGCAGTATTTT. Translation: CASSTGTSGAADTQYF.

This clonotype was counted only a few times. The chain is built from TRBV5-1 and TRBJ1-6, with D possibly being TRBD1 (6 bases). The germline V gene has CDR1 SGHRS and CDR2 YFSETQ. Trimming cost V 4 bases and J 8 bases, with 16 bases left between them. CDR3 length equals 15 residues. CDR3 sequence (DNA): TGCGCCAGCAGCGTACAGGGTGATGTAGATTCACCCCTCCACTTT. Amino acids: CASSVQGDVDSPLHF.

Comments on this clonotype: At one end the junction does not follow the germline gene, possibly because of a read error. The chain employs TRBV20-1 and TRBJ1-6; tentatively, D is TRBD1 (5 bases). The length of the CDR3 is 14 residues. Germline V gene data show CDR1 as DFQATT and CDR2 as SNEGSKA (reference sequence). The CDR3 loop is CSAKPGPGNSPLPF. CDR3 DNA sequence: TGCAGTGCAAAACCGGGACCGGGTAATTCACCCCTCCCCTTT.

There are a few counts of this clonotype. This chain uses TRBV12-3 or TRBV12-4 with TRBJ2-2; 7 positions match TRBD1. Losses at the gene ends were 10 bases for V and 3 bases for J; bases not matched to a gene: 14. This CDR3 is 16 amino acids long. CDR3 amino acids: CATKTDYRGDTGELFF. The CDR3 coding sequence is TGTGCCACCAAAACTGATTACAGGGGAGACACCGGGGAGCTGTTTTTT.

This clonotype was detected a few times. The chain uses TRBV6-5 and TRBJ1-5; TRBD1 agrees at 8 bases. Germline CDR1 MNHEY, CDR2 SVGAGI. V trimming: 5 bases; J trimming: 5 bases; junction bases outside the gene matches: 11. The CDR3 has 16 amino acids. CDR3 protein: CASSPGADREYQPQHF. CDR3 DNA sequence: TGTGCCAGCAGTCCTGGGGCGGACAGGGAGTATCAGCCCCAGCATTTT.

The V gene is TRBV27, the J gene TRBJ1-1; D is unresolved. Germline CDR1 is MNHEY and CDR2 is SMNVEV (reference sequence). The germline V and J ends were trimmed by 4 bases and 4 bases, with 10 bases remaining between them. The CDR3 has 13 residues. CDR3 sequence reads: CASSWGLSTEAFF. Here the CDR3 DNA reads TGTGCCAGCAGTTGGGGTCTGAGCACTGAAGCTTTCTTT.

This clonotype was observed many times. The chain carries TRBV18 and TRBJ1-1; 8 bases fit TRBD1. This CDR3 is built from 16 residues. Unmatched junction bases numbered 9, after V lost 1 base and J lost 5 bases. The germline CDR1 and CDR2 sequences are KGHSH and LQKENI. The CDR3 DNA reads TGTGCCAGCTCACCACAATTGGACAGGGTTGGGACTGAAGCTTTCTTT. As protein: CASSPQLDRVGTEAFF.

This clonotype was counted a few times. The V gene is TRBV29-1, the J gene TRBJ1-6; possible D gene TRBD1, 6 bases. V shed 6 bases and J shed 7 bases, with 19 bases lying between them. The CDR3 is 15 amino acids. CDR1 and CDR2 (germline): SQVTM, ANQGSEA. CDR3 in DNA: TGCAGCGTCGCCGCAGATACAGGGAAGAATTCACCCCTCCACTTT. This sequence encodes CSVAADTGKNSPLHF.